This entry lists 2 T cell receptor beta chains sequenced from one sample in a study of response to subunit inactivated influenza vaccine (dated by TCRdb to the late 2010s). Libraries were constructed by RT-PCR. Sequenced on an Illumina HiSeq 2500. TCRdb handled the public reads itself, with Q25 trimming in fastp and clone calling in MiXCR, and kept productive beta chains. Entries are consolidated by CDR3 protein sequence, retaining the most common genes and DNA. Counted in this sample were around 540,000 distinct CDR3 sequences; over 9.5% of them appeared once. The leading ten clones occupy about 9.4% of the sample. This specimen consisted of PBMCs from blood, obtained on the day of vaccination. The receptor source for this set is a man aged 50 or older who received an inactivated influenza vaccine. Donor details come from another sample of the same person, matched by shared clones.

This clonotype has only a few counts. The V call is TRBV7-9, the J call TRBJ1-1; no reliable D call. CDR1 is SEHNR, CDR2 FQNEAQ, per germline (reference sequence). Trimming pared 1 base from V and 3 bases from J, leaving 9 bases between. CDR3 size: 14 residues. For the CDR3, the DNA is TGTGCCAGCAGCTTAGGGTCGGGATACACTGAAGCTTTCTTT. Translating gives CASSLGSGYTEAFF.

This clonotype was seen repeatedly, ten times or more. The CDR3 region is CASSVRNEQFF. CDR3 nucleotides: TGTGCCAGCAGTGTACGCAATGAGCAGTTCTTC. The chain recombines TRBV2 with TRBJ2-1; D uncertain. CDR3 length equals 11 residues. In germline, CDR1 is SNHLY, CDR2 FYNNEI. With 4 bases removed from V and 6 bases from J, the gap between germline ends came to 4 bases.